These T cell receptor beta chains were read from a single sample in a study of shared clonotypes between healthy human individuals. The method was immunoSEQ multiplex PCR; TCRdb's version includes in-frame clones alone and lacks a portion of them. The sample comprises a few million clones, more than 90% of which are singletons, and around 0.14% rests with the top ten. The sample was naive CD4+ T cells sorted from blood. The origin of the receptors is a man aged 18 to 30 in good health. CDR3s include the opening cysteine and the closing phenylalanine or tryptophan. The D gene is left open where the match is weak. The size entry is marked missing in some rows and otherwise reads once, few, many or a size class.

v_gene	abundance	d_gene	j_gene	CDR3nt	CDR3aa
TRBV7-3	NA	NA	TRBJ2-5	TGTGCCAGCAGCCCAAGGGGACGCGGGGACAGACAAGAGACCCAGTACTTC	CASSPRGRGDRQETQYF
TRBV7-9	NA	NA	TRBJ1-1	TGTGCCAGCAGCTTTCTGGGTGGAGACACTGAAGCTTTCTTT	CASSFLGGDTEAFF
TRBV6-5	NA	NA	TRBJ2-1	TGTGCCAGCCGGAACGAGGGGTTAACCTACAATGAGCAGTTCTTC	CASRNEGLTYNEQFF
TRBV7-2	NA	TRBD2	TRBJ2-7	TGTGCCAGCAGCTTCGGCGCGGGAGCCTACGAGCAGTACTTC	CASSFGAGAYEQYF
TRBV18	NA	TRBD1	TRBJ1-1	TGTGCCAGCTCACCGACAGGGAGAACTGAAGCTTTCTTT	CASSPTGRTEAFF
TRBV7-9	NA	TRBD2	TRBJ2-5	TGTGCCAGCAGCTTAGGGGCCAGCGGGAGGGCCGAATCTATGGGTACCCAGTACTTC	CASSLGASGRAESMGTQYF
TRBV19	NA	NA	TRBJ2-7	TGTGCCAGTAGTGGGGTTCCCCCGAGCTCCTACGAGCAGTACTTC	CASSGVPPSSYEQYF
TRBV7-8	NA	TRBD1	TRBJ1-1	TGTGCCAGCAGCCTAGCAGGGGGTGGGACTGAAGCTTTCTTT	CASSLAGGGTEAFF
TRBV19	NA	NA	TRBJ1-1	TGTGCCAGTAGTATAGAGGGAACAGGGAACACTGAAGCTTTCTTT	CASSIEGTGNTEAFF
TRBV6-6	NA	TRBD1	TRBJ2-1	TGTGCCAGCAGTACTGACAGGGGTTCCTACAATGAGCAGTTCTTC	CASSTDRGSYNEQFF
TRBV5-4	NA	NA	TRBJ2-5	TGTGCCAGCAGCTTGGGCGGTACCCAAGAGACCCAGTACTTC	CASSLGGTQETQYF
TRBV28	NA	NA	TRBJ1-2	TGTGCCAGCGAAGGGGGAACTTTGGGTAACTATGGCTACACCTTC	CASEGGTLGNYGYTF
TRBV9	NA	NA	TRBJ1-6	TGTGCCAGCAGCGTAGAGGGGGGGCCCGGTTCACCCCTCCACTTT	CASSVEGGPGSPLHF
TRBV10-1	NA	NA	TRBJ1-2	TGCGCCAGCAGTGAGGACAAAAACTATGGCTACACCTTC	CASSEDKNYGYTF
TRBV2	NA	NA	TRBJ2-5	TGTGCCAGCAGTGCGTCGAGAACCCAAGAGACCCAGTACTTC	CASSASRTQETQYF
TRBV6-5	NA	TRBD1	TRBJ2-7	TGTGCCAGCAGGGGGTCCGGGACAGGAGCTTACGAGCAGTACTTC	CASRGSGTGAYEQYF
TRBV5-1	NA	TRBD2	TRBJ2-1	TGCGCCGTCTCGGAGACTAGCGGGAGCAGTGAGCAGTTCTTC	CAVSETSGSSEQFF
TRBV5-1	NA	TRBD1	TRBJ2-6	TGCGCCAGCAGAGATGACAGGGCGATTCTCTCTGGGGCCAACGTCCTGACTTTC	CASRDDRAILSGANVLTF
TRBV9	NA	NA	TRBJ1-5	TGTGCCAGCAGCGTGGCAGGTTATAGCAATCAGCCCCAGCATTTT	CASSVAGYSNQPQHF
TRBV10-3	NA	TRBD2	TRBJ2-1	TGTGCCATCAGTTGGACTAGTATCCCCAATGAGCAGTTCTTC	CAISWTSIPNEQFF
TRBV5-1	NA	NA	TRBJ1-3	TGCGCCAGCAGCTTGGAAGGGTCTACCGGAAACACCATATATTTT	CASSLEGSTGNTIYF
TRBV6-5	NA	NA	TRBJ2-3	TGTGCCAGCAGTTCGGTCACAGATACGCAGTATTTT	CASSSVTDTQYF
TRBV29-1	NA	NA	TRBJ2-1	TGCAGCGTTAGTAGTTCCTACAATGAGCAGTTCTTC	CSVSSSYNEQFF
TRBV7-3	once	NA	TRBJ2-5	TGTGCCAGCAGCTTAAGTGGGGGGGCATCGAAGACCCAGTACTTC	CASSLSGGASKTQYF
TRBV29-1	NA	TRBD2	TRBJ2-3	TGCAGTAGCGGGAGGGCCGGAGATACGCAGTATTTT	CSSGRAGDTQYF
TRBV5-1	NA	TRBD1	TRBJ1-5	TGCGCCAGCAGCTTGGACGGGACAGTCAATCAGCCCCAGCATTTT	CASSLDGTVNQPQHF
TRBV5-4	NA	NA	TRBJ2-7	TGTGCCAGCAGCCCGACAGACAGAAACGAGCAGTACTTC	CASSPTDRNEQYF
TRBV10-3	NA	TRBD2	TRBJ2-3	TGTGCCATCAGTGTTGGGAGGGCGTTGGGAGGCACAGATACGCAGTATTTT	CAISVGRALGGTDTQYF
TRBV6-5	NA	TRBD2	TRBJ2-1	TGTGCCAGCAGTAAGGCGGGAGGGAGGAATGAGCAGTTCTTC	CASSKAGGRNEQFF
TRBV5-1	NA	NA	TRBJ2-7	TGCGCCAGCAGCTTGGAGTGGGGGGAGCAGTACTTC	CASSLEWGEQYF
TRBV19	NA	NA	TRBJ2-6	TGTGCCAGTTACAACTCTGGGGCCAACGTCCTGACTTTC	CASYNSGANVLTF
TRBV6-5	once	TRBD2	TRBJ2-1	TGTGCCAGCAGGACGGGGGGTTCCTACAATGAGCAGTTCTTC	CASRTGGSYNEQFF
TRBV18	NA	NA	TRBJ1-2	TGTGCCAGCTCACCCCTGGGAGGGGTTCATGGCTACACCTTC	CASSPLGGVHGYTF
TRBV14	NA	NA	TRBJ1-4	TGTGCCAGCAGCCCGCGTAGGGCAACTAATGAAAAACTGTTTTTT	CASSPRRATNEKLFF
TRBV7-3	NA	TRBD2	TRBJ2-2	TGTGCCAGCAGCACCCAAGCGGGGGTTGCCGGGGAGCTGTTTTTT	CASSTQAGVAGELFF
TRBV19	NA	NA	TRBJ1-5	TGTGCCAGTAGTATGATACCCGGGGGCAATCAGCCCCAGCATTTT	CASSMIPGGNQPQHF
TRBV2	NA	NA	TRBJ2-5	TGTGCCAGCAGCACCGGGGCGATAGTGGGGAAAGAGACCCAGTACTTC	CASSTGAIVGKETQYF
TRBV6-5	NA	TRBD2	TRBJ2-7	TGTGCCAGCAGTTCCAAAGCGGGACCGTCCTACGAGCAGTACTTC	CASSSKAGPSYEQYF
TRBV30	NA	NA	TRBJ1-3	TGTGCCTGGACGGCACAAGGGGTCACCATATATTTT	CAWTAQGVTIYF
TRBV4-1	NA	NA	TRBJ1-1	TGCGCCAGCAGCCAAGAAACCGCGGCTAATTTCGGGGCTTTCTTT	CASSQETAANFGAFF
TRBV14	NA	NA	TRBJ1-6	TGTGCCAGCAGCCAACACGTACTGGAGTCACCCCTCCACTTT	CASSQHVLESPLHF
TRBV7-2	NA	NA	TRBJ2-7	TGTGCCAGCAGCTTTCCCTGGGCTAACGAGCAGTACTTC	CASSFPWANEQYF
TRBV28	NA	TRBD1	TRBJ2-7	TGTGCCAGCAGTTCCGATGGGACAGGGACCTACGAGCAGTACTTC	CASSSDGTGTYEQYF
TRBV6-1	few	NA	TRBJ1-5	TGTGCCAGCCTCGTCGGCCTCAATAGCAATCAGCCCCAGCATTTT	CASLVGLNSNQPQHF
TRBV10-3	NA	NA	TRBJ1-5	TGTGCCATCAGTGAGTCACCGGGAAGCGGCAATCAGCCCCAGCATTTT	CAISESPGSGNQPQHF
TRBV2	NA	NA	TRBJ1-4	TGTGCCAGCAGTATTACCGCGGTGTATGAAAAACTGTTTTTT	CASSITAVYEKLFF
TRBV25-1	NA	NA	TRBJ2-7	TGTGCCAGCACCTTTGGGACGAGCTCCTACGAGCAGTACTTC	CASTFGTSSYEQYF
TRBV9	NA	NA	TRBJ1-2	TGTGCCAGCAGCCCAACGACAGGAGTTAACTATGGCTACACCTTC	CASSPTTGVNYGYTF